The 25 T cell receptor beta chains listed next were all sequenced from one sample in a study of blood T cell repertoires in COVID-19 (dated by TCRdb to 2018 to 2021). The library was produced with the immunoSEQ multiplex PCR assay. TCRdb provides this immuneACCESS table in a form limited to in-frame rearrangements. Some clones are lacking; in checked studies, under half of them reflect an unresolved V gene, and why the rest are absent is not known. The table for this sample lists a few hundred thousand clones; more than 65% of them were counted only once. The top ten hold 9.7% of the sample. The sequenced material came from peripheral blood. These receptors originate from a man over 45 with active or convalescent COVID-19.

The V call is TRBV11-2, the J call TRBJ2-2, with 7 bases matching TRBD1. The junction had 8 bases not matched to a gene; V was cut back by 5 bases and J by 2 bases. Germline V gene sequence: CDR1 SGHAT, CDR2 FQNNGV. The CDR3 consists of 16 residues. CDR3 nucleotide sequence: TGTGCCAGCAGCCTAGCCGGGACAGTTAACACCGGGGAGCTGTTTTTT. Its protein product is CASSLAGTVNTGELFF.

CDR3 region: CASSTEGLAGQLGEQYV. In DNA, the CDR3 is TGTGCCAGCAGTACCGAAGGACTAGCGGGACAGCTAGGAGAGCAGTACGTC. This rearrangement joins TRBV28 to TRBJ2-7; TRBD2 matches 12 bases. V lost 5 bases and J lost 7; bases outside the gene matches: 15. The germline V gene has CDR1 MDHEN and CDR2 SYDVKM. The length of the CDR3 is 17 residues.

The CDR3 here is CSVALWREQYF. CDR3 in DNA: TGCAGCGTTGCGTTATGGAGAGAGCAGTACTTC. The chain is built from TRBV29-1 and TRBJ2-7; D not certain. Germline V CDR1 and CDR2: SQVTM, ANQGSEA. There are 11 residues in the CDR3. V shed 4 bases and J shed 7 bases, with 11 bases lying between them.

The chain couples TRBV5-1 to TRBJ2-1; 7 nucleotides align to TRBD2. Germline assignment: CDR1 SGHRS and CDR2 YFSETQ. Trimming removed 6 bases from V and 5 bases from J; junction bases left unmatched: 5. CDR3 length: 13 residues. In nucleotides, the CDR3 is TGCGCCAGCAAAACTAGCGCTAACAATGAGCAGTTCTTC. Amino acid sequence: CASKTSANNEQFF.

This sequence joins TRBV5-8 and TRBJ1-4, with 9 bases that match TRBD1. Germline CDR1 is SGHTS and CDR2 is YDEGEE. CDR3 length: 15 amino acids. Trimming at V came to 4 bases and at J to 7 bases, leaving 8 bases not matched to a gene. CDR3 nucleotide sequence: TGTGCCAGCAGCGGAAGACAGGGGGTGACTGAAAAACTGTTTTTT. This sequence encodes CASSGRQGVTEKLFF.

This sequence joins TRBV7-2 and TRBJ1-5; 9 bases fit TRBD1. The CDR3 contains 16 residues. Germline CDR1 reads SGHTA; CDR2 reads FQGNSA. Trimming cost V 5 bases and J 2 bases; bases outside gene matches: 7. CDR3 loop: CASSPNTGGGNQPQHF. DNA for the CDR3: TGTGCCAGCAGCCCGAATACAGGGGGCGGCAATCAGCCCCAGCATTTT.

J is TRBJ1-4 and V is TRBV4-1; 12 nucleotides line up with TRBD1. Trimming removed 3 bases from V and 8 bases from J; junction bases left unmatched: 7. The CDR3 loop spans 16 amino acids. Germline assignment: CDR1 MGHRA and CDR2 YSYEKL. CDR3 bases: TGCGCCAGCAGCCAGGGACAGGGGGCCCTTGGGGAAAAACTGTTTTTT. Its protein is CASSQGQGALGEKLFF.

The V call is TRBV5-4, the J call TRBJ1-1; D uncertain. Germline V gene sequence: CDR1 SGHNT, CDR2 YYREEE (reference sequence). Trimming left V 2 bases short and J 3 bases short, with 17 bases between. The CDR3 covers 16 residues. In DNA, the CDR3 is TGTGCCAGCAGCTTTGGTGTGGCGGGCCGGGACACTGAAGCTTTCTTT. Translating gives CASSFGVAGRDTEAFF.

The rearrangement joins TRBV5-1 to TRBJ2-3; 8 nucleotides match TRBD2. CDR1 SGHRS and CDR2 YFSETQ come from the germline V gene. V dropped 0 bases and J dropped 4; count of bases not matched to a gene: 4. The CDR3 is made up of 15 amino acids. The CDR3 DNA is TGCGCCAGCAGCTTGGGGGTAGCGGGGCCAGATACGCAGTATTTT. Translation: CASSLGVAGPDTQYF.

This chain links TRBV29-1 with TRBJ2-2; the match to TRBD2 covers 8 bases. The CDR3 has 13 residues. The trim removed 8 bases at V and 4 bases at J, leaving 6 bases unmatched. Germline CDR1 is SQVTM and CDR2 is ANQGSEA. DNA for the CDR3: TGCAGCTCCCGGGGGGGTGCCACCGGGGAGCTGTTTTTT. Amino acids: CSSRGGATGELFF.

This chain connects TRBV10-3 to TRBJ1-2; D is perhaps TRBD1 (6 bases). The CDR3 runs 13 residues. In germline, CDR1 is ENHRY, CDR2 SYGVKD. Trimming cost V 5 bases and J 5 bases, with 12 bases left between them. The CDR3 DNA reads as TGTGCCATCAGTATGGGGGCTGGATATGGCTACACCTTC. This codes for CAISMGAGYGYTF.

This clone has only one observation. The genes are TRBV13 and TRBJ2-5; 10 bases agree with TRBD2. The V segment lost 5 bases and the J segment 5 bases; nucleotides outside the gene matches: 5. From germline, CDR1 is PRHDT and CDR2 FYEKMQ (reference sequence). The CDR3 is 14 residues long. CDR3 bases: TGTGCCAGCAGCCACGGGACTAGCGCGGAGACCCAGTACTTC. It specifies CASSHGTSAETQYF.

This clone has only one observation. The J gene is TRBJ1-2, the V gene TRBV7-9; 9 bases map to TRBD1. CDR1 is SEHNR, CDR2 FQNEAQ, per germline (reference sequence). The J segment lost 5 bases and the V segment lost 5 bases, leaving 6 bases of the junction unmatched. The CDR3 has 14 amino acids. CDR3 residues: CASSHDRGVYGYTF. For the CDR3, the DNA is TGTGCCAGCAGCCACGACAGGGGGGTATATGGCTACACCTTC.

The chain links TRBV23-1 to TRBJ2-3, with D unclear. TRBV23-1 is classed as an ORF, of uncertain function. The germline V and J ends were trimmed by 3 bases and 7 bases, with 2 bases remaining between them. CDR3 length equals 10 residues. The CDR3 is CASSHYTQYF. The CDR3 region has the DNA TGCGCCAGCAGTCACTATACGCAGTATTTT.

The V call is TRBV7-9, the J call TRBJ2-3; the match to TRBD2 covers 8 bases. V shed 5 bases and J 0 bases; nucleotides not matched to a gene: 10. This CDR3 contains 17 residues. Germline V gene lookup returns CDR1 SEHNR and CDR2 FQNEAQ (reference sequence). The CDR3: CASSKDLLAASTDTQYF. CDR3 sequence (DNA): TGTGCCAGCAGCAAAGACCTACTAGCGGCTAGCACAGATACGCAGTATTTT.

V usage is TRBV11-2 and J usage is TRBJ2-3; maybe TRBD2 (6 bases). Looked up from germline, CDR1 is SGHAT and CDR2 is FQNNGV. Trimming removed 3 bases from V and 1 base from J, with 11 bases in between. This CDR3 has 15 amino acids. The CDR3 reads CASSFRWGGTDTQYF. For the CDR3, the DNA is TGTGCCAGCAGCTTCCGGTGGGGGGGCACAGATACGCAGTATTTT.

The rearrangement links TRBV7-2 to TRBJ1-6; D might be TRBD1 (6 bases). This CDR3 is 16 amino acids long. Looked up from germline, CDR1 is SGHTA and CDR2 is FQGNSA. V lost 2 bases, J lost 7 bases, and 15 bases lay in between. Here the CDR3 reads CASSLFNLDSNSPLHF. CDR3 nucleotide sequence: TGTGCCAGCAGCTTATTTAATTTGGACAGCAATTCACCCCTCCACTTT.

This clone was seen just once. CDR3 nucleotides: TGTGCCAGCACCCCTGCCAGGGGTGAGACCCAGTACTTC. It translates to CASTPARGETQYF. The chain carries TRBV9 and TRBJ2-5; TRBD1 might be the D (6 bases). The CDR3 is 13 amino acids. Germline CDR1 and CDR2: SGDLS and YYNGEE. V was cut by 6 bases and J by 5 bases, with 14 bases left in between.

This clone showed up just a few times. This CDR3 is CASIPGTTVAGETQYF. The CDR3 DNA reads TGTGCCAGCATCCCTGGGACAACCGTCGCCGGGGAGACCCAGTACTTC. The chain links TRBV7-6 to TRBJ2-5, with D perhaps TRBD1 (6 bases). Germline V lookup: CDR1 SGHVS, CDR2 FNYEAQ. This CDR3 has 16 amino acids. Trimming stripped 7 bases from V and 5 bases from J, with 23 bases between.

The chain links TRBV19 to TRBJ1-2; D uncertain. V lost 5 bases and J 2 bases, leaving 6 bases between the germline ends. The length of the CDR3 is 12 residues. Germline CDR1 LNHDA, CDR2 SQIVND (reference sequence). CDR3 in DNA: TGTGCCAGTAGTTACGGGAACTATGGCTACACCTTC. This encodes CASSYGNYGYTF.

This clone appeared a few times. V is TRBV18 and J is TRBJ2-2; no clear D. Trimming stripped 2 bases from V and 4 bases from J, with 5 bases between. There are 13 residues in the CDR3. Germline loops: CDR1 KGHSH, CDR2 LQKENI. CDR3 DNA: TGTGCCAGCTCACCAGCCAGCACCGGGGAGCTGTTTTTT. Its protein is CASSPASTGELFF.

Written as DNA, the CDR3 is TGTGCCAGCAGCTCCCTCGACAGGGATGGATCCTACGAGCAGTACTTC. This codes for CASSSLDRDGSYEQYF. The chain couples TRBV11-2 to TRBJ2-7, with 7 bases matching TRBD1. CDR3 length equals 16 residues. V dropped 4 bases and J dropped 1; count of bases not matched to a gene: 10. Germline V lookup: CDR1 SGHAT, CDR2 FQNNGV.

The V call is TRBV14, the J call TRBJ1-4; 8 bases match TRBD1. The V segment lost 3 bases and the J segment 10 bases; nucleotides outside the gene matches: 7. CDR3 length: 14 residues. Per germline, CDR1 SGHDN and CDR2 FVKESK. CDR3 in amino acids: CASSHPGTGGKLFF. CDR3 sequence (DNA): TGTGCCAGCAGCCATCCCGGGACAGGAGGAAAACTGTTTTTT. The full variable domain, with the rest looked up from reference TRBV14 and TRBJ1-4, is EAGVTQFPSHSVIEKGQTVTLRCDPISGHDNLYWYRRVMGKEIKFLLHFVKESKQDESGMPNNRFLAERTGGTYSTLKVQPAELEDSGVYFCASSHPGTGGKLFFGSGTQLSVL.

V gene TRBV6-5 combines with J gene TRBJ1-2, with TRBD1 identical over 8 bases. Germline V gene lookup returns CDR1 MNHEY and CDR2 SVGAGI. V lost 6 bases and J lost 3; bases outside the gene matches: 0. The CDR3 runs 12 residues. The CDR3 sequence: CASRQGDYGYTF. The DNA for the CDR3 is TGTGCCAGCAGACAGGGGGACTATGGCTACACCTTC.

This chain uses TRBV7-3 with TRBJ2-3; 7 bases match TRBD1. The germline CDR1 and CDR2 sequences are SGHTA and FQGTGA. The CDR3 contains 17 residues. V dropped 1 base and J dropped 3; count of bases not matched to a gene: 10. The CDR3 region is CASSLRQGRGRTDTQYF. CDR3 coding DNA: TGTGCCAGCAGCTTAAGACAGGGAAGGGGCAGGACAGATACGCAGTATTTT.